This T cell receptor beta chain was identified during a study of blood T cell repertoires in COVID-19. Study in general: There were acute and convalescent COVID-19 samples, and they came from the United States, Italy and Spain.

CDR1 is SGHDT and CDR2 is YYEEEE in the germline V gene. The CDR3 is 15 residues long. V was clipped by 5 bases and J by 2 bases; unmatched bases: 7. Clones were sequenced by immunoSEQ multiplex PCR, and TCRdb holds only the in-frame ones, with some missing. The sample gives 60,000 to 80,000 clones, about nine tenths of which show up once; approximately 1.2% is in the top ten. V and J are TRBV5-6 and TRBJ2-7, with 10 positions matching TRBD1. The TCR originated in a woman older than 75 with acute or convalescent COVID-19. Sequenced material: peripheral blood. The CDR3 reads CASSLDRGRPYEQYF. Written as DNA, the CDR3 is TGTGCCAGCAGTCTTGACAGGGGGCGACCCTACGAGCAGTACTTC.